This T cell receptor beta chain was identified in a study of shared clonotypes between healthy human individuals. Germline CDR1 reads SGHRS; CDR2 reads YFSETQ. The CDR3 contains 16 residues. Trimming at V came to 2 bases and at J to 7 bases, leaving 10 bases not matched to a gene. Authors' analysis steps: Filtering differed for immunoSEQ, which gave only junction sequences without quality scores. Profiling relied on immunoSEQ multiplex PCR, and the TCRdb table lists in-frame clones only, not all of them. D and trimming come from the DNA, and the V and J calls and clone size come from that table. The table lists 550,000 to 850,000 clones, approximately 77% of them singletons. General study results and limits: Memory subsets generally showed lower estimated richness than naive subsets. Few donors restricted represented genetic and exposure-history diversity.

In regard to this clone: The target antigen is unknown.

Sequencing was carried out using memory CD4+ T cells sorted from blood. Regarding subset: CD45RA-negative fraction. This clonotype was obtained from a woman aged 30 to 39 in good health. The chain carries TRBV5-1 and TRBJ1-4, with 8 bases fitting TRBD1. The CDR3 loop reads CASSLNTGTGGEKLFF. The CDR3 nucleotides read TGCGCCAGCAGCTTAAACACTGGGACAGGTGGTGAAAAACTGTTTTTT.